Below, one T cell receptor beta chain is given with its context. Antigen: not known. This entry is derived from a study of blood T cells in healthy people across ages. Study-level points and caveats: Higher diversity and more naive CD4+ cells were features of long-lived donors, compared to aged donors.

This CDR3 has 17 amino acids. With V trimmed by 3 bases and J by 1 base, 7 bases remained unmatched. Germline-derived CDR1 and CDR2 are SEHNR and FQNEAQ (reference sequence). Using a J-beta primer mix together with a sample-barcoded 5' primer, a second PCR was run for roughly 6 to 12 cycles. Carrying 12 random nucleotides, a template-switch adaptor labeled each individual cDNA molecule. One entry per CDR3 protein results from TCRdb running MiXCR on the 5' RACE reads. The data show about 670,000 distinct CDR3 sequences, over 40% seen once. V usage is TRBV7-9 and J usage is TRBJ2-3, with TRBD2 matching over 10 bases. Sequencing was done on a sample of blood. The clonotype originates from a woman of 80 years or more in good health. CDR3 bases: TGTGCCAGCAGCTTGGGGAGGACTAGCGGATGCACAGATACGCAGTATTTT. Residues: CASSLGRTSGCTDTQYF.